These 7 T cell receptor beta chains originate from one sample sequenced in a study of control samples from healthy donors and cancer patients (dated by TCRdb to 2020 to 2022). Receptor libraries were prepared by the immunoSEQ multiplex PCR assay. TCRdb took this table from immuneACCESS and kept in-frame rearrangements with V and J called. Such tables lack part of the clones; where checked against another copy, unresolved V genes explain under half of the gap, and the rest is unexplained. Recorded for this sample are 130,000 or so clones; roughly 90% of them occurred a single time. The ten most abundant clones make up about 3.4% of the sample. Sequences were obtained from blood. The receptors stem from a man aged 45-60 years in good health.

This chain connects TRBV2 to TRBJ1-2; D is undetermined. Germline CDR1 SNHLY, CDR2 FYNNEI. V was clipped by 7 bases and J by 4 bases, with 13 bases between them. The CDR3 extends over 13 amino acids. The CDR3 coding sequence is TGTGCCAGCAAGTCCCAGCCGCTCTATGGCTACACCTTC. It is translated as CASKSQPLYGYTF.

In its sample, this clone was seen a few times. The chain has TRBV19 and TRBJ1-1, with D maybe TRBD1 (6 bases). V lost 5 bases to trimming and J lost 3 bases, with 13 bases between them. The germline CDR1 and CDR2 sequences are LNHDA and SQIVND (reference sequence). CDR3 length: 14 residues. Here the CDR3 DNA reads TGTGCCAGTAGTGCGGGGGCGCCGTACACTGAAGCTTTCTTT. Protein: CASSAGAPYTEAFF. Based on the CDR3 plus reference TRBV19 and TRBJ1-1, the full variable domain is DGGITQSPKYLFRKEGQNVTLSCEQNLNHDAMYWYRQDPGQGLRLIYYSQIVNDFQKGDIAEGYSVSREKKESFPLTVTSAQKNPTAFYLCASSAGAPYTEAFFGQGTRLTVV.

The chain uses TRBV10-2 and TRBJ2-7; no clear D gene. The CDR3 sequence is 14 residues long. The ends were cut back, 0 bases at V and 5 bases at J, with 11 bases in the middle. The germline gives CDR1 WSHSY, CDR2 SAAADI. CDR3 amino acids: CASSESFSPHEQYF. Here the CDR3 DNA reads TGCGCCAGCAGTGAGTCGTTCTCCCCCCACGAGCAGTACTTC.

The V gene is TRBV10-3, the J gene TRBJ2-7; TRBD1 agrees at 9 bases. Trimming removed 6 bases from V and 3 bases from J; junction bases left unmatched: 9. This CDR3 comprises 15 residues. Germline V gives CDR1 ENHRY, CDR2 SYGVKD. The CDR3, as DNA: TGTGCCATCAGAGAAACCCCGGGACAGGGCTACGAGCAGTACTTC. Encoded protein: CAIRETPGQGYEQYF.

V gene TRBV6-6 combines with J gene TRBJ1-5, with TRBD1 matching over 9 bases. CDR1 is MNHNY, CDR2 SVGAGI, per germline (reference sequence). Unmatched junction bases numbered 1, after V lost 0 bases and J lost 7 bases. This CDR3 comprises 14 residues. This CDR3 reads CASSYSGQGQPQHF. CDR3 nucleotides: TGTGCCAGCAGTTACTCGGGACAGGGACAGCCCCAGCATTTT.

The genes are TRBV12-3 or TRBV12-4 and TRBJ1-1; TRBD1 aligns across 7 bases. Trimming took 5 bases from V and 8 from J; bases not matched to a gene: 8. The CDR3 runs 13 residues. The CDR3 nucleotides read TGTGCCAGCAGTCAATTTCCGACAGGGGAAGCTTTCTTT. This sequence encodes CASSQFPTGEAFF.

The chain joins TRBV28 to TRBJ2-2; 8 bases line up with TRBD1. CDR1 and CDR2 from the germline V gene are MDHEN and SYDVKM. V shed 2 bases and J 4 bases; nucleotides not matched to a gene: 6. The CDR3 loop spans 16 amino acids. CDR3 sequence reads: CASSLHQGQGTGELFF. In DNA form, the CDR3 reads TGTGCCAGCAGTTTACACCAAGGACAGGGCACCGGGGAGCTGTTTTTT.